These 7 T cell receptor beta chains came from one sample sequenced in a study of spatial heterogeneity in lung cancer (dated by TCRdb to between 2018 and 2020). What this sample's time point label stands for: sample taken at primary tumor resection. Libraries were prepared through 5' RACE. Sequencing took place on a NextSeq 500. TCRdb cleaned the public reads at Q25 with fastp, built clones with MiXCR and kept in-frame beta chains. Rows matching on CDR3 protein sequence are summarized as one entry with the most common DNA and genes. Counted in this sample were roughly 80,000 distinct CDR3 sequences; 8% of them appeared once. The ten largest clones take up roughly 7% of the sample. The sample in question was PBMCs, obtained at surgery. The source of these receptors is a male donor with early-stage non-small cell lung cancer.

The rearrangement uses TRBV18 and TRBJ2-7; 9 nucleotides line up with TRBD1. The V gene's germline CDR1 is KGHSH and CDR2 LQKENI. The length of the CDR3 is 14 residues. V dropped 4 bases and J dropped 5; count of bases not matched to a gene: 6. This CDR3 reads CASSQSGQGDEQYF. DNA of the CDR3: TGTGCCAGCTCACAATCGGGACAGGGCGACGAGCAGTACTTC.

This clonotype was seen repeatedly, ten times or more. The chain carries TRBV2 and TRBJ1-6; D not certain. The V and J ends lost 7 bases and 9 bases respectively, with 13 bases between them. The CDR3 is made up of 13 amino acids. CDR1 is SNHLY, CDR2 FYNNEI, per germline. The CDR3 DNA reads as TGTGCCAGCATTCGCAGTATTGCTTCACCCCTCCACTTT. Protein: CASIRSIASPLHF. Variable domain in full (rest from reference TRBV2 and TRBJ1-6): EPEVTQTPSHQVTQMGQEVILRCVPISNHLYFYWYRQILGQKVEFLVSFYNNEISEKSEIFDDQFSVERPDGSNFTLKIRSTKLEDSAMYFCASIRSIASPLHFGNGTRLTVT.

The chain employs TRBV5-1 and TRBJ1-5; unclear D gene. This CDR3 is built from 16 residues. Germline CDR1 is SGHRS and CDR2 is YFSETQ. Trimming removed 0 bases at V and 7 bases at J, with 17 bases between. In DNA form, the CDR3 reads TGCGCCAGCAGCTTGGATCGCCCCGGCGGTGACCAGCCCCAGCATTTT. Translation gives CASSLDRPGGDQPQHF.

In this sample, this clonotype turned up many times. This chain connects TRBV5-1 to TRBJ2-3; D unresolved. Germline-derived CDR1 and CDR2 are SGHRS and YFSETQ. The CDR3 has 14 amino acids. Between the trimmed V and J ends, which lost 5 bases and 1 base, there was a span of 11 bases. This CDR3 is CASSSNARTDTQYF. The CDR3 DNA follows: TGCGCCAGCAGTTCGAACGCCCGCACAGATACGCAGTATTTT.

This clonotype was detected ten times or more. V usage is TRBV7-9 and J usage is TRBJ2-4, with D possibly being TRBD1 (5 bases). The CDR3 covers 14 residues. Germline CDR1 SEHNR, CDR2 FQNEAQ (reference sequence). V was trimmed by 2 bases and J by 5 bases, leaving 10 bases between them. As DNA, the CDR3 is TGTGCCAGCAGCTTAATGGCGACAGAAAACATTCAGTACTTC. Translating it yields CASSLMATENIQYF.

The chain carries TRBV11-2 and TRBJ1-5; TRBD1 aligns across 11 bases. Germline lookup yields CDR1 SGHAT and CDR2 FQNNGV. The CDR3 is 18 residues long. V lost 3 bases to trimming and J lost 5 bases; unmatched junction nucleotides: 12. The CDR3 DNA sequence: TGTGCCAGCAGCTTGTCCCCTGGGACAGGGGGTATCGATCAGCCCCAGCATTTT. It specifies CASSLSPGTGGIDQPQHF.

This clonotype has more than one count but fewer than ten. J is TRBJ2-3 and V is TRBV7-6; D is unclear. V was pared by 7 bases and J by 2 bases, with 16 bases between. The CDR3 has 15 amino acids. Germline V gives CDR1 SGHVS, CDR2 FNYEAQ. CDR3 sequence reads: CASTPNSGSTDTQYF. Here the CDR3 DNA reads TGTGCCAGCACCCCGAATTCCGGCTCCACAGATACGCAGTATTTT.